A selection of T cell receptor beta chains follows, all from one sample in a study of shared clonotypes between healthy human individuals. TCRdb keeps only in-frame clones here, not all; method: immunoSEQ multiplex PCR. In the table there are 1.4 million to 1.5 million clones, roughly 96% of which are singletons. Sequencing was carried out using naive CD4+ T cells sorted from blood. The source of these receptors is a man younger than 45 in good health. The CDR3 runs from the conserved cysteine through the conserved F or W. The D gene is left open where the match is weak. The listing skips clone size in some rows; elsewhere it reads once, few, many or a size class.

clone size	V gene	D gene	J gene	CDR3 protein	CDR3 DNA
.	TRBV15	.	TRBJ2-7	CATSRDPDNLYEQYF	TGTGCCACCAGCAGAGACCCTGACAATTTGTACGAGCAGTACTTC
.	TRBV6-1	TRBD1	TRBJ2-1	CASSVDRDEQFF	TGTGCCAGCAGTGTAGACAGGGATGAGCAGTTCTTC
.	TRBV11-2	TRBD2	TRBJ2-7	CASSLGPSGSPYEQYF	TGTGCCAGCAGCTTAGGTCCTAGCGGGAGTCCCTACGAGCAGTACTTC
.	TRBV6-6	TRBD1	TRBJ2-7	CASSQGAGIRAYEQYF	TGTGCCAGCAGTCAGGGGGCCGGAATCCGGGCCTACGAGCAGTACTTC
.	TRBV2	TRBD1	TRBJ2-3	CASSEATGGRTDTQYF	TGTGCCAGCAGTGAGGCGACAGGGGGGAGGACAGATACGCAGTATTTT
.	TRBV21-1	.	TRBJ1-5	CASSSRDRGVDQPQHF	TGTGCCAGCAGCTCACGGGACAGGGGCGTCGATCAGCCCCAGCATTTT
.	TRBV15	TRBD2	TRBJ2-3	CATSRDPAGLGNTDTQYF	TGTGCCACCAGCAGAGATCCGGCGGGACTAGGGAACACAGATACGCAGTATTTT
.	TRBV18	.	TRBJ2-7	CASSPIVQAMGRYLSYEQYF	TGTGCCAGCTCACCAATCGTTCAGGCGATGGGGCGTTATCTCTCCTACGAGCAGTACTTC
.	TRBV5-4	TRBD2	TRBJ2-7	CASSLGPGTRAGEQYF	TGTGCCAGCAGCTTGGGGCCGGGGACTAGGGCGGGCGAGCAGTACTTC
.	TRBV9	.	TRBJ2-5	CASSVRLGETQYF	TGTGCCAGCAGCGTAAGATTGGGTGAGACCCAGTACTTC
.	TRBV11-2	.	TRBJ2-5	CASSLYPRGKQETQYF	TGTGCCAGCAGCTTGTACCCGAGGGGGAAGCAAGAGACCCAGTACTTC
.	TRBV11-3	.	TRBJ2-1	CASSLAFLANEQFF	TGTGCCAGCAGCTTGGCCTTCTTGGCCAATGAGCAGTTCTTC
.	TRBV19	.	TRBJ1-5	CASMRARSNQPQHF	TGTGCCAGTATGAGGGCGAGGAGCAATCAGCCCCAGCATTTT
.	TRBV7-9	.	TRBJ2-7	CASSLAGDSYEQYF	TGTGCCAGCAGCTTAGCGGGAGACTCCTACGAGCAGTACTTC
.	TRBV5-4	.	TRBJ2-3	CASRRADGFQYF	TGTGCCAGCAGACGAGCAGACGGGTTTCAGTATTTT
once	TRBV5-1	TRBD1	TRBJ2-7	CASSADTGVEQYF	TGCGCCAGCAGCGCCGATACAGGGGTCGAGCAGTACTTC
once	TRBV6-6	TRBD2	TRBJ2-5	CASSYSWSGGRAQYF	TGTGCCAGCAGTTACTCGTGGAGCGGAGGGAGGGCCCAGTACTTC
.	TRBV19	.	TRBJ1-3	CASIDRYSGNTIYF	TGTGCCAGTATTGACAGGTACTCTGGAAACACCATATATTTT
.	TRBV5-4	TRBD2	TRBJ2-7	CASSEGLAGDYEQYF	TGTGCCAGCAGCGAGGGACTAGCGGGAGACTACGAGCAGTACTTC
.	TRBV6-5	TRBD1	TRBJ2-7	CASSYQTGSPDEQYF	TGTGCCAGCAGTTACCAGACAGGGAGCCCTGACGAGCAGTACTTC
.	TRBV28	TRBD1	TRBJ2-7	CASSLVSGTGSSYEQYF	TGTGCCAGCAGTTTAGTATCAGGGACAGGGAGCTCCTACGAGCAGTACTTC
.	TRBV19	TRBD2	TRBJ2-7	CASSRDGTSGRTEQYF	TGTGCCAGTAGTAGGGACGGGACTAGCGGGAGAACAGAGCAGTACTTC
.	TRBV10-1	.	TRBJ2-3	CASSDGRWDTQYF	TGCGCCAGCAGTGACGGTAGGTGGGATACGCAGTATTTT
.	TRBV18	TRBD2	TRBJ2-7	CASSPLPGGARTYEQYF	TGTGCCAGCTCACCACTACCCGGGGGGGCGCGCACCTACGAGCAGTACTTC
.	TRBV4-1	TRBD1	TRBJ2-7	CASSLSTGEVYEQYF	TGCGCCAGCAGCCTATCGACAGGGGAGGTCTACGAGCAGTACTTC
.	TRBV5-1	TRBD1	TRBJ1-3	CASSEGAGGNTIYF	TGCGCCAGCAGCGAGGGGGCTGGTGGAAACACCATATATTTT
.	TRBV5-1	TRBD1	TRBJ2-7	CASSLAQMGDGTGDYEQYF	TGCGCCAGCAGCTTGGCCCAAATGGGGGATGGGACAGGGGACTACGAGCAGTACTTC
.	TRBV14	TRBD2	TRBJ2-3	CASSQLAGVATDTQYF	TGTGCCAGCAGCCAACTAGCGGGGGTAGCCACAGATACGCAGTATTTT
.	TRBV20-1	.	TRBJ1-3	CSAAAGNTIYF	TGCAGTGCCGCCGCTGGAAACACCATATATTTT
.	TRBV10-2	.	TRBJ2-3	CASRREGGLADTQYF	TGCGCCAGCAGAAGAGAGGGAGGCTTGGCAGATACGCAGTATTTT
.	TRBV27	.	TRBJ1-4	CASSSSREKLFF	TGTGCCAGCAGCTCCTCGCGGGAAAAACTGTTTTTT
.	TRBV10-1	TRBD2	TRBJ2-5	CASSTGLREETQYF	TGCGCCAGCAGCACGGGACTAAGGGAAGAGACCCAGTACTTC
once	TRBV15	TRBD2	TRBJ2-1	CATSAAVGGPLFSYNEQFF	TGTGCCACCAGCGCAGCGGTGGGAGGGCCCTTATTCTCCTACAATGAGCAGTTCTTC
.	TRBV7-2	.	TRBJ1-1	CASSLGSHHTEAFF	TGTGCCAGCAGCTTAGGCAGCCACCACACTGAAGCTTTCTTT
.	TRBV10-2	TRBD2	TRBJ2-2	CASSSAGGRITGELFF	TGCGCCAGCAGTTCAGCGGGAGGGCGGATCACCGGGGAGCTGTTTTTT
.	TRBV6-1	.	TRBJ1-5	CASSEATVNQPQHF	TGTGCCAGCAGTGAAGCGACCGTAAATCAGCCCCAGCATTTT
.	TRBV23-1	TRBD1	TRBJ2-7	CASSQPGQGWYF	TGCGCCAGCAGTCAACCGGGACAGGGGTGGTACTTC
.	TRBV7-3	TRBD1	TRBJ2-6	CASSRRQGANVLTF	TGTGCCAGCAGCCGGCGACAGGGAGCCAACGTCCTGACTTTC
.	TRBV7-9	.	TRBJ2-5	CASSWGQETQYF	TGTGCCAGCAGCTGGGGACAAGAGACCCAGTACTTC
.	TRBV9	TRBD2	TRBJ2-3	CASSVGLAGATDTQYF	TGTGCCAGCAGCGTAGGGTTAGCGGGAGCCACAGATACGCAGTATTTT
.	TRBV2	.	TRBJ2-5	CASSEQRSPFAGSQYF	TGTGCCAGCAGTGAGCAGCGGTCACCATTCGCCGGGTCCCAGTACTTC
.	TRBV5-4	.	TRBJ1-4	CASSLRSPGEKLFF	TGTGCCAGCAGCTTGAGGTCTCCGGGGGAAAAACTGTTTTTT
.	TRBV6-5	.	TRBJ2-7	CASRRAGTYEQYF	TGTGCCAGTCGGCGGGCAGGCACCTACGAGCAGTACTTC
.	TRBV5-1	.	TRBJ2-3	CASSLDDSDTQYF	TGCGCCAGCAGCTTGGACGACTCAGATACGCAGTATTTT
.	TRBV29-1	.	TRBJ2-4	CSVEAERRNIQYF	TGCAGCGTTGAAGCCGAGAGGAGGAACATTCAGTACTTC
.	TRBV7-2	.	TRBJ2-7	CASSRKRPYEQYF	TGTGCCAGCAGCCGGAAGCGCCCCTACGAGCAGTACTTC
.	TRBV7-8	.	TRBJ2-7	CASSLAAEGYEQYF	TGTGCCAGCAGCTTAGCCGCGGAAGGCTACGAGCAGTACTTC
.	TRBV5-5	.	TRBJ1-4	CASSKQLRYEKLFF	TGTGCCAGCAGCAAACAGCTTAGATATGAAAAACTGTTTTTT
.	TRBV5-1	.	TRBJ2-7	CASSQQGFFFNEQYF	TGCGCCAGCAGCCAGCAGGGATTTTTCTTCAACGAGCAGTACTTC
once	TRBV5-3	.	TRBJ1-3	CARSPDQAGTIYF	TGTGCCAGAAGCCCCGACCAAGCGGGCACCATATATTTT
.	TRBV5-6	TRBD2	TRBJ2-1	CASSLRLAGVDEQFF	TGTGCCAGCAGCTTGAGGCTAGCGGGAGTCGATGAGCAGTTCTTC
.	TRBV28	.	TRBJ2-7	CASSNPPSLPYEQYF	TGTGCCAGCAGTAACCCCCCCAGTTTACCCTACGAGCAGTACTTC
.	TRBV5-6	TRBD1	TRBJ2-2	CASEGATATGELFF	TGTGCCAGCGAGGGGGCCACAGCGACCGGGGAGCTGTTTTTT
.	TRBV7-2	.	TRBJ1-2	CASSQVDSGYTF	TGTGCCAGCAGCCAGGTGGACAGCGGCTACACCTTC
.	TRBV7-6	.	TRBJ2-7	CASSLANGVYEQYF	TGTGCCAGCAGCTTAGCGAATGGGGTCTACGAGCAGTACTTC
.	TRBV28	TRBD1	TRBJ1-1	CASRTGGNTEAFF	TGTGCCAGCAGAACAGGGGGTAACACTGAAGCTTTCTTT
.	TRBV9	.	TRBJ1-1	CASSGLGGAFF	TGTGCCAGCAGCGGACTTGGCGGAGCTTTCTTT
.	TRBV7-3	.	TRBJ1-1	CASSLKATEAFF	TGTGCCAGCAGCTTGAAGGCCACTGAAGCTTTCTTT
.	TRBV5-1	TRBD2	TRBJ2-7	CASSFGLAGVNEQYF	TGCGCCAGCAGCTTCGGGCTAGCGGGAGTTAATGAGCAGTACTTC
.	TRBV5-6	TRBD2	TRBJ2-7	CASSLGLTEQYF	TGTGCCAGCAGCCTGGGACTAACCGAGCAGTACTTC